Below, 26 T cell receptor beta chains from the same sample are listed, as sequenced in a study of blood T cell repertoires in COVID-19. Sequenced by immunoSEQ multiplex PCR; TCRdb stores in-frame clones only, minus some. The sample records hundreds of thousands of clones, approximately 88% being singletons. Specimen: peripheral blood. These receptors were collected from a middle-aged man with acute or convalescent COVID-19.

V and J are TRBV5-1 and TRBJ2-3; 8 bases are shared with TRBD2. The ends lost 3 bases at V and 3 bases at J; junction bases unmatched: 9. The CDR3 spans 16 residues. Looked up from germline, CDR1 is SGHRS and CDR2 is YFSETQ. The CDR3 here is CASSSEGAGVTDTQYF. In nucleotides, the CDR3 is TGCGCCAGCAGCTCCGAGGGAGCGGGGGTTACAGATACGCAGTATTTT.

This clone occurred once. The rearrangement links TRBV19 to TRBJ1-1; D uncertain. The CDR3 spans 11 residues. V dropped 0 bases and J dropped 10 bases, with 6 bases sitting between them. The germline V gene has CDR1 LNHDA and CDR2 SQIVND (reference sequence). CDR3 sequence: CASSIDKRAFF. The CDR3 coding sequence is TGTGCCAGTAGTATAGATAAGAGAGCTTTCTTT.

The chain joins TRBV10-2 to TRBJ1-1; a weak D match, TRBD1 (6 bases). V lost 6 bases and J lost 1, with 9 bases in between. The CDR3 contains 13 residues. The V gene's germline CDR1 is WSHSY and CDR2 SAAADI. The CDR3 protein is CASRRQENTEAFF. CDR3 nucleotides: TGCGCCAGCAGGAGACAGGAGAACACTGAAGCTTTCTTT.

This CDR3 is CASSLLRGALNTEAFF. As DNA, the CDR3 is TGTGCCAGCAGTTTATTACGGGGGGCTCTGAACACTGAAGCTTTCTTT. This chain connects TRBV28 to TRBJ1-1; perhaps TRBD1 as D (6 bases). Germline V lookup: CDR1 MDHEN, CDR2 SYDVKM. V dropped 1 base and J dropped 0 bases, with 12 bases sitting between them. The CDR3 is 16 amino acids.

This clone was detected only a few times. The chain links TRBV28 to TRBJ2-1; TRBD1 matches 8 bases. The CDR3 sequence is 20 residues long. Germline assignment: CDR1 MDHEN and CDR2 SYDVKM. The trim removed 7 bases at V and 0 bases at J, leaving 20 bases unmatched. The CDR3 sequence: CASNSDRDRTYLSSYNEQFF. The CDR3 nucleotides are TGTGCCAGCAACTCCGACCGGGACAGGACGTACCTCAGCTCCTACAATGAGCAGTTCTTC.

The rearrangement joins TRBV5-4 to TRBJ2-7; 9 bases align to TRBD1. V shed 4 bases and J 0 bases; nucleotides not matched to a gene: 5. The CDR3 contains 15 residues. CDR1 and CDR2 (germline): SGHNT, YYREEE (reference sequence). The CDR3 DNA is TGTGCCAGCAGCGACCCGGGACAGGGCTCCTACGAGCAGTACTTC. Amino acid sequence: CASSDPGQGSYEQYF.

V and J are TRBV10-3 and TRBJ1-1; 10 bases agree with TRBD1. The CDR3 is 14 residues long. The J segment lost 5 bases and the V segment lost 7 bases, leaving 7 bases of the junction unmatched. Germline V gene data show CDR1 as ENHRY and CDR2 as SYGVKD. Here the CDR3 reads CAIKTGTGETEAFF. CDR3 DNA: TGTGCCATCAAGACCGGGACAGGGGAGACTGAAGCTTTCTTT.

V usage is TRBV9 and J usage is TRBJ2-7; tentative D call: TRBD2 (6 bases). The CDR3 runs to 15 residues. CDR1 is SGDLS, CDR2 YYNGEE, per germline. The V end lost 0 bases, the J end lost 0 bases, and 10 bases lay between the germline ends. DNA for the CDR3: TGTGCCAGCAGCGTAGGGGCGGGGAGCTCCTACGAGCAGTACTTC. Its protein product is CASSVGAGSSYEQYF.

The rearrangement joins TRBV10-3 to TRBJ2-7; 8 nucleotides align to TRBD1. Losses at the gene ends were 5 bases for V and 2 bases for J; bases not matched to a gene: 11. This CDR3 has 16 residues. Per the germline V gene, CDR1 is ENHRY and CDR2 is SYGVKD. The CDR3 bases are TGTGCCATCAGTCGAGACACCGGGACAGGACCCTACGAGCAGTACTTC. Encoded protein: CAISRDTGTGPYEQYF.

The chain uses TRBV6-2 or TRBV6-3 and TRBJ2-5; 14 bases are shared with TRBD2. The CDR3 contains 18 residues. Germline CDR1 is MNHEY and CDR2 is SVGEGT. V lost 2 bases, J lost 4 bases, and 9 bases stayed unmatched. The CDR3 loop is CASSYMLTSGRDAETQYF. CDR3 in DNA: TGTGCCAGCAGTTACATGCTGACTAGCGGGAGGGATGCAGAGACCCAGTACTTC.

The chain carries TRBV11-1 and TRBJ1-2, with D uncertain. Trimming removed 3 bases at V and 1 base at J, with 3 bases between. CDR3 length equals 12 residues. The germline gives CDR1 SGHAT, CDR2 FQDESV (reference sequence). The CDR3 reads CASSFNNYGYTF. The CDR3 DNA is TGTGCCAGCAGCTTTAATAACTATGGCTACACCTTC. Together with reference TRBV11-1 and TRBJ1-2, the CDR3 gives the full variable domain: EAEVAQSPRYKITEKSQAVAFWCDPISGHATLYWYRQILGQGPELLVQFQDESVVDDSQLPKDRFSAERLKGVDSTLKIQPAELGDSAMYLCASSFNNYGYTFGSGTRLTVV.

The chain is built from TRBV19 and TRBJ2-1; 9 bases are shared with TRBD2. There are 15 residues in the CDR3. V lost 3 bases, J lost 4 bases, and 4 bases stayed unmatched. Per the germline V gene, CDR1 is LNHDA and CDR2 is SQIVND (reference sequence). For the CDR3, the DNA is TGTGCCAGTAGTATTAGCGGGGGTCCTTACAATGAGCAGTTCTTC. It specifies CASSISGGPYNEQFF.

For this clone: A read error may account for a junction end that differs from germline. This rearrangement joins TRBV12-3 or TRBV12-4 to TRBJ1-5; 9 nucleotides agree with TRBD1. The CDR3 is made up of 13 amino acids. CDR3 in DNA: TGTGCCAGCAGCCGGACAGGGGATCACCCCCAGCATTTT. Translated, it gives CASSRTGDHPQHF.

The chain has TRBV6-1 and TRBJ2-2; tentative D call: TRBD1 (5 bases). The CDR3 has 15 residues. Deletions cut 0 bases from V and 7 bases from J, with 12 bases between. CDR1 is MNHNS, CDR2 SASEGT, per germline. CDR3 DNA sequence: TGTGCCAGCAGTGAAGCTTCACAGGTATTCGGGGAGCTGTTTTTT. Translated: CASSEASQVFGELFF.

This chain uses TRBV5-5 with TRBJ1-1; possibly TRBD1 for D (5 bases). Looked up from germline, CDR1 is SGHKS and CDR2 is YYEKEE (reference sequence). Trimming stripped 4 bases from V and 1 base from J, with 11 bases between. The CDR3 contains 14 residues. The CDR3 region has the DNA TGTGCCAGCAGCCCAGGGCTTGGGAACACTGAAGCTTTCTTT. It encodes CASSPGLGNTEAFF. Using reference TRBV5-5 and TRBJ1-1 for the parts outside the CDR3, the full variable domain is DAGVTQSPTHLIKTRGQQVTLRCSPISGHKSVSWYQQVLGQGPQFIFQYYEKEERGRGNFPDRFSARQFPNYSSELNVNALLLGDSALYLCASSPGLGNTEAFFGQGTRLTVV.

CDR3 residues: CSARNPGQGHF. As DNA, the CDR3 is TGCAGTGCTAGAAATCCGGGACAGGGGCATTTT. This chain joins TRBV20-1 and TRBJ1-5; 9 nucleotides align to TRBD1. CDR1 DFQATT and CDR2 SNEGSKA come from the germline V gene (reference sequence). Losses at the gene ends were 2 bases for V and 15 bases for J; bases not matched to a gene: 5. This CDR3 is 11 amino acids long.

The genes are TRBV6-5 and TRBJ2-2, with D uncertain. The germline CDR1 and CDR2 sequences are MNHEY and SVGAGI. The CDR3 is 15 residues long. The CDR3 sequence is CATSWAATNTGELFF. DNA of the CDR3: TGTGCTACGTCTTGGGCAGCTACGAACACCGGGGAGCTGTTTTTT.

The chain recombines TRBV7-9 with TRBJ1-6, with 9 bases fitting TRBD1. Germline CDR1 and CDR2: SEHNR and FQNEAQ (reference sequence). Trimming cost V 3 bases and J 7 bases; bases outside gene matches: 4. The CDR3 extends over 15 amino acids. CDR3 loop: CASSFSDRGNSPLHF. Written as DNA, the CDR3 is TGTGCCAGCAGCTTTTCAGACAGGGGGAATTCACCCCTCCACTTT.

The J gene is TRBJ1-6, the V gene TRBV7-9; tentative D call: TRBD1 (5 bases). Trimming took off 5 bases at V and 6 bases at J, with 11 bases between the two ends. The CDR3 loop spans 14 amino acids. CDR1 is SEHNR, CDR2 FQNEAQ, per germline (reference sequence). The CDR3 here is CASSPGGSNSPLHF. Written as DNA, the CDR3 is TGTGCCAGCAGCCCCGGGGGGAGTAATTCACCCCTCCACTTT.

The chain joins TRBV2 to TRBJ1-5; 9 positions match TRBD1. The germline CDR1 and CDR2 sequences are SNHLY and FYNNEI. V shed 5 bases and J 5 bases; nucleotides not matched to a gene: 4. This CDR3 contains 14 residues. CDR3 in amino acids: CASSTGGVDQPQHF. The CDR3, as DNA: TGTGCCAGCAGTACAGGGGGCGTCGATCAGCCCCAGCATTTT.

The gene calls are TRBV7-6 and TRBJ2-3; 15 bases are shared with TRBD2. Germline V lookup: CDR1 SGHVS, CDR2 FNYEAQ. The CDR3 extends over 16 amino acids. The trim removed 5 bases at V and 3 bases at J, leaving 3 bases unmatched. The CDR3 spells CASSRGLAGGTDTQYF. The CDR3 region has the DNA TGTGCCAGCAGCCGGGGACTAGCGGGGGGAACAGATACGCAGTATTTT.

This clone has a single count. The rearrangement uses TRBV19 and TRBJ1-2; TRBD1 might be the D (6 bases). This CDR3 region has 10 residues. Trimming pared 9 bases from V and 13 bases from J, leaving 15 bases between. Germline-derived CDR1 and CDR2 are LNHDA and SQIVND (reference sequence). The CDR3 region has the DNA TGTGCCAGCGGGGACATCGGTTGCACCTTC. This sequence encodes CASGDIGCTF.

The V gene is TRBV19, the J gene TRBJ1-5; the D is unclear. V lost 8 bases and J 0 bases, leaving 11 bases between the germline ends. The CDR3 totals 14 residues. Germline V lookup: CDR1 LNHDA, CDR2 SQIVND (reference sequence). CDR3 residues: CASESRVSNQPQHF. The CDR3, as DNA: TGTGCCAGTGAGTCCCGTGTTAGCAATCAGCCCCAGCATTTT.

This rearrangement joins TRBV5-6 to TRBJ2-2; 11 positions match TRBD2. V lost 6 bases and J lost 2; bases outside the gene matches: 9. The germline V gene has CDR1 SGHDT and CDR2 YYEEEE. This CDR3 has 17 amino acids. CDR3 nucleotide sequence: TGTGCCAGCATCCTACTAGCGGGGGCCCTCAACACCGGGGAGCTGTTTTTT. Translated, it gives CASILLAGALNTGELFF.

The chain uses TRBV7-3 and TRBJ1-1; TRBD1 agrees at 12 bases. J gave up 4 bases and V 5 bases, and 14 bases lay outside the gene matches. This CDR3 has 18 amino acids. Germline V lookup: CDR1 SGHTA, CDR2 FQGTGA. For the CDR3, the DNA is TGTGCCAGCAGCCCCCGAGCCGGGACAGGGGGCGCGTTCACTGAAGCTTTCTTT. Amino acids: CASSPRAGTGGAFTEAFF.

This sequence joins TRBV6-5 and TRBJ2-3, with 8 bases lining up with TRBD2. Trimming at V came to 5 bases and at J to 2 bases, leaving 3 bases not matched to a gene. There are 14 residues in the CDR3. Germline values: CDR1 MNHEY, CDR2 SVGAGI. In DNA form, the CDR3 reads TGTGCCAGCAGTATCGGGAGGGCCACAGATACGCAGTATTTT. This codes for CASSIGRATDTQYF.